This TCR beta chain was sequenced during a study of Graves' ophthalmopathy and Graves' hyperthyroidism. People with hyperthyroidism were aged 18 to 65 and newly diagnosed, under 2 months' duration. Uncontrolled infections, pregnancy, lactation or other autoimmune diseases led to patient exclusion. Study observations and caveats: The majority of expanded thyroid clonotypes above 0.001 frequency also occurred in blood.

From RNA, the CDR3 regions of TCR beta chains were amplified and sequenced. First-round RT-PCR employed HTBI primers, with a second-round multiplex PCR after it. MiXCR, applied by TCRdb to the multiplex PCR reads, yields one record per CDR3 protein. The data show 500,000 to 700,000 distinct CDR3 sequences, with less than 45% seen just once and about 4% held by the top ten. This clonotype was seen more than once but under ten times. The antigen remains unidentified. This CDR3 is built from 14 residues. After removal of 3 bases from V and 0 bases from J, the junction contained 4 bases not matched to a gene. Germline lookup yields CDR1 DFQATT and CDR2 SNEGSKA (reference sequence).

The source of this sequence is an adult man with Graves' hyperthyroidism. The sample taken for sequencing was peripheral blood or thyroid tissue (not recorded which). This chain joins TRBV20-1 and TRBJ1-1, with 7 bases lining up with TRBD1. The chain's CDR3 is CSASRGSVNTEAFF. CDR3 DNA: TGCAGTGCTAGCAGGGGGAGCGTGAACACTGAAGCTTTCTTT.